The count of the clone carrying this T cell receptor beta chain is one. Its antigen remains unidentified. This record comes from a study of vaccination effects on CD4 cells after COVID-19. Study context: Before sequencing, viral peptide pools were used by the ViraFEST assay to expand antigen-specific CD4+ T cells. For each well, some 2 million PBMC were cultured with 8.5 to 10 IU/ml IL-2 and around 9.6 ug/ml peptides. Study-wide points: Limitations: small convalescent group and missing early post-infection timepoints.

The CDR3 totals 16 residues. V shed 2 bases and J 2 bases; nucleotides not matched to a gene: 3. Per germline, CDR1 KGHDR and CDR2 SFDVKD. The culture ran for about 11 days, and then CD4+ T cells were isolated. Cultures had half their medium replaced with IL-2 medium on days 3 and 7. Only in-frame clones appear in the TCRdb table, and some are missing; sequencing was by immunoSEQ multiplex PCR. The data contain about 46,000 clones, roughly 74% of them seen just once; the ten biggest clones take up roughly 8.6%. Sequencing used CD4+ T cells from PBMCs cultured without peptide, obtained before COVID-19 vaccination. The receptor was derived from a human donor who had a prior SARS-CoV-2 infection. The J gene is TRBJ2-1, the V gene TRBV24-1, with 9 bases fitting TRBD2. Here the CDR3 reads CATSDSGGGAYNEQFF. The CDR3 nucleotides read TGTGCCACCAGTGATTCTGGCGGGGGGGCCTACAATGAGCAGTTCTTC.